These 32 T cell receptor beta chains were sequenced from one sample in a study of blood T cell repertoires in COVID-19. Profiled with immunoSEQ multiplex PCR; TCRdb holds only in-frame clones, not every one. The data contain tens of thousands of clones, roughly 89% of them singletons. Sequenced: peripheral blood. The source is a woman aged 80 or older with acute or convalescent COVID-19.

V is TRBV28 and J is TRBJ2-7; TRBD1 matches at 7 bases. This CDR3 contains 15 residues. The germline CDR1 and CDR2 sequences are MDHEN and SYDVKM. J gave up 2 bases and V 6 bases, and 10 bases lay outside the gene matches. In nucleotides, the CDR3 is TGTGCCAGCAGGGCACAGGGGAGCAGCGCCTACGAGCAGTACTTC. Translating it yields CASRAQGSSAYEQYF. The complete variable domain, with remaining parts taken from reference TRBV28 and TRBJ2-7, reads DVKVTQSSRYLVKRTGEKVFLECVQDMDHENMFWYRQDPGLGLRLIYFSYDVKMKEKGDIPEGYSVSREKKERFSLILESASTNQTSMYLCASRAQGSSAYEQYFGPGTRLTVT.

In DNA form, the CDR3 reads TGTGCCAGCTCACTCCCACAGGGAAATCAGCCCCAGCATTTT. It encodes CASSLPQGNQPQHF. This chain links TRBV18 with TRBJ1-5, with a possible D match to TRBD1 (6 bases). Trimming pared 4 bases from V and 4 bases from J, leaving 11 bases between. Per the germline V gene, CDR1 is KGHSH and CDR2 is LQKENI. This CDR3 contains 14 residues.

This chain joins TRBV19 and TRBJ2-7; tentatively, D is TRBD2 (6 bases). The CDR3 has 13 amino acids. The V gene's germline CDR1 is LNHDA and CDR2 SQIVND (reference sequence). Between the trimmed V and J ends, which lost 4 bases and 2 bases, there was a span of 9 bases. CDR3 loop: CASSSGTTYEQYF. CDR3 sequence (DNA): TGTGCCAGTAGTAGCGGGACCACCTACGAGCAGTACTTC.

Concerning this clone: The same CDR3 also results from other DNA sequences found in this sample. The CDR3 coding sequence is TGTGCCAGCAGCCAAGCGACAGGTTATAATTCACCCCTCCACTTT. Protein: CASSQATGYNSPLHF. J is TRBJ1-6 and V is TRBV3-1 (or the pseudogene TRBV3-2); tentative D call: TRBD1 (6 bases). CDR1 is LGHDT, CDR2 YNNKEL, per germline (reference sequence). Trimming took 1 base from V and 4 from J, leaving 8 bases between them. This CDR3 has 15 amino acids.

This chain connects TRBV10-3 to TRBJ2-7; D possibly corresponds to TRBD1 (5 bases). Per germline, CDR1 ENHRY and CDR2 SYGVKD. The germline V and J ends were trimmed by 6 bases and 6 bases, with 9 bases remaining between them. This CDR3 region has 11 residues. CDR3 residues: CAIRGQVEQYF. The CDR3, as DNA: TGTGCCATCAGGGGGCAGGTCGAGCAGTACTTC.

This clone was observed a single time. The V call is TRBV5-1, the J call TRBJ1-1; D possibly corresponds to TRBD1 (5 bases). Trimming left V 1 base short and J 1 base short, with 14 bases between. Germline assignment: CDR1 SGHRS and CDR2 YFSETQ. There are 16 residues in the CDR3. The CDR3 region has the DNA TGCGCCAGCAGCTTGAGGGAACAGGTGCGGAACACTGAAGCTTTCTTT. Its protein is CASSLREQVRNTEAFF.

This clone has just a few counts. This chain links TRBV19 with TRBJ2-1; 11 bases agree with TRBD2. The CDR3 consists of 16 residues. Trimming cost V 5 bases and J 9 bases; bases outside gene matches: 12. Germline V gene data show CDR1 as LNHDA and CDR2 as SQIVND (reference sequence). The DNA of the CDR3 is TGTGCCAGTAGTTTTGGACTAGCGGGTCCCCATGTTGAGCAGTTCTTC. This codes for CASSFGLAGPHVEQFF.

V is TRBV11-2 and J is TRBJ1-5; no clear D gene. Germline CDR1 reads SGHAT; CDR2 reads FQNNGV. V was trimmed by 5 bases and J by 1 base, leaving 12 bases between them. The CDR3 has 15 amino acids. The CDR3 sequence: CASSPQGGSNQPQHF. As DNA, the CDR3 is TGTGCCAGCAGCCCGCAAGGAGGGAGCAATCAGCCCCAGCATTTT.

The J gene is TRBJ1-1, the V gene TRBV10-3; TRBD1 might be the D (6 bases). CDR1 ENHRY and CDR2 SYGVKD come from the germline V gene. V was cut by 6 bases and J by 1 base, with 9 bases left in between. The CDR3 runs to 13 residues. The CDR3 spells CAIRRGGNTEAFF. CDR3 nucleotides: TGTGCCATCAGGAGGGGGGGGAACACTGAAGCTTTCTTT.

V and J are TRBV4-2 and TRBJ1-1, with TRBD1 matching 9 bases. With V trimmed by 3 bases and J by 4 bases, 3 bases remained unmatched. The CDR3 is made up of 14 amino acids. Germline CDR1 is LGHNA and CDR2 is YNFKEQ. This chain's CDR3 is CASSQTGGVTEAFF. CDR3 DNA: TGTGCCAGCAGCCAGACAGGGGGGGTCACTGAAGCTTTCTTT.

The chain links TRBV5-5 to TRBJ1-2; D unresolved. The V and J ends lost 4 bases and 8 bases respectively, with 12 bases between them. The CDR3 covers 12 residues. From germline, CDR1 is SGHKS and CDR2 YYEKEE (reference sequence). Written as DNA, the CDR3 is TGTGCCAGCAGCCCGGCGGGTGAGGGCTACACCTTC. It yields the protein CASSPAGEGYTF.

The chain has TRBV30 and TRBJ1-5, with 8 bases lining up with TRBD1. Germline CDR1 GTSNPN, CDR2 SVGIG (reference sequence). J was trimmed by 0 bases and V by 3 bases; bases with no gene match: 10. The CDR3 runs to 17 residues. DNA of the CDR3: TGTGCCTGGAGCGCCGGGACAGGTAGATATAGCAATCAGCCCCAGCATTTT. Amino acid sequence: CAWSAGTGRYSNQPQHF.

V gene TRBV28 combines with J gene TRBJ1-5; D unresolved. Trimming stripped 8 bases from V and 4 bases from J, with 9 bases between. This CDR3 is built from 12 residues. Germline V gene lookup returns CDR1 MDHEN and CDR2 SYDVKM. CDR3 sequence: CASGRGNQPQHF. The CDR3 nucleotides are TGTGCCAGCGGGCGGGGAAATCAGCCCCAGCATTTT.

J is TRBJ2-1 and V is TRBV11-3; tentatively, D is TRBD2 (6 bases). Germline V gives CDR1 SGHNT, CDR2 YENEEA. Trimming removed 0 bases from V and 10 bases from J, with 13 bases in between. The CDR3 extends over 14 amino acids. CDR3 amino acids: CASSLESLGGEQFF. The DNA for the CDR3 is TGTGCCAGCAGCTTAGAGTCCCTCGGAGGGGAGCAGTTCTTC.

The chain is built from TRBV2 and TRBJ1-2; a possible D gene is TRBD1 (6 bases). The V end was cut by 4 bases, the J end by 3 bases, with 9 bases between. Germline values: CDR1 SNHLY, CDR2 FYNNEI. The length of the CDR3 is 13 residues. The CDR3, as DNA: TGTGCCAGCAGTGTGGGACAAGACTATGGCTACACCTTC. It translates to CASSVGQDYGYTF.

This rearrangement joins TRBV5-1 to TRBJ1-5; tentative D call: TRBD1 (6 bases). CDR3 size: 14 residues. The germline CDR1 and CDR2 sequences are SGHRS and YFSETQ. Trimming took off 0 bases at V and 6 bases at J, with 10 bases between the two ends. CDR3 DNA: TGCGCCAGCAGCTTGGAAACAGGGAGTCAGCCCCAGCATTTT. It specifies CASSLETGSQPQHF. Complete variable domain (other parts from reference TRBV5-1 and TRBJ1-5): KAGVTQTPRYLIKTRGQQVTLSCSPISGHRSVSWYQQTPGQGLQFLFEYFSETQRNKGNFPGRFSGRQFSNSRSEMNVSTLELGDSALYLCASSLETGSQPQHFGDGTRLSIL.

This clone was seen just once. V usage is TRBV24-1 and J usage is TRBJ2-1, with D possibly being TRBD2 (5 bases). Per the germline V gene, CDR1 is KGHDR and CDR2 is SFDVKD. The CDR3 extends over 13 amino acids. The V end was cut by 4 bases, the J end by 7 bases, with 10 bases between. In DNA form, the CDR3 reads TGTGCCACCAGTGACTACGTAGCGAATGAGCAGTTCTTC. It is translated as CATSDYVANEQFF.

In its sample, this clone was seen once. The chain carries TRBV19 and TRBJ2-1; 8 nucleotides match TRBD1. Germline V CDR1 and CDR2: LNHDA, SQIVND (reference sequence). The V and J ends lost 4 bases and 6 bases, in that order; junction bases with no gene match: 2. The CDR3 consists of 13 residues. The CDR3 region has the DNA TGTGCCAGTAGTAAGGACAGGGTCAATGAGCAGTTCTTC. It translates to CASSKDRVNEQFF.

The DNA of the CDR3 is TGCGCCAGCAGCTCCTACAGCAAATATGGCTACACCTTC. It codes for CASSSYSKYGYTF. The V call is TRBV5-1, the J call TRBJ1-2, with D unclear. Trimming took 3 bases from V and 5 from J, leaving 11 bases between them. Germline CDR1 SGHRS, CDR2 YFSETQ. The CDR3 sequence is 13 residues long.

This rearrangement joins TRBV6-6 to TRBJ1-5; D is possibly TRBD1 (5 bases). This CDR3 is 15 amino acids long. Germline V gene sequence: CDR1 MNHNY, CDR2 SVGAGI (reference sequence). V was shortened by 7 bases and J by 2 bases, with 15 bases between the two germline ends. CDR3 nucleotides: TGTGCCAGCAAGCCAGGGCGACTGGGCAATCAGCCCCAGCATTTT. As protein: CASKPGRLGNQPQHF.

The J gene is TRBJ1-3, the V gene TRBV14; D is unresolved. CDR3 length equals 15 residues. V lost 4 bases and J lost 5, with 15 bases in between. Germline-derived CDR1 and CDR2 are SGHDN and FVKESK. The CDR3 nucleotides are TGTGCCAGCAGCCTGTTAACTCTCCGAAGAAACACCATATATTTT. Translating it yields CASSLLTLRRNTIYF.

The chain has TRBV3-1 (or the pseudogene TRBV3-2) and TRBJ2-5; tentatively, D is TRBD1 (6 bases). Between the trimmed V and J ends, which lost 4 bases and 2 bases, there was a span of 11 bases. Looked up from germline, CDR1 is LGHDT and CDR2 is YNNKEL (reference sequence). This CDR3 contains 14 residues. The CDR3 DNA reads TGTGCCAGCAGCCCCTACAGGGATCAAGAGACCCAGTACTTC. It is translated as CASSPYRDQETQYF.

The chain is built from TRBV4-2 and TRBJ1-2; possible D gene TRBD1, 5 bases. The CDR3 is 14 residues long. The germline V and J ends were trimmed by 2 bases and 4 bases, with 11 bases remaining between them. Germline V gives CDR1 LGHNA, CDR2 YNFKEQ. The CDR3 DNA sequence: TGTGCCAGCAGCCAAACCAGACAGAGCTATGGCTACACCTTC. It translates to CASSQTRQSYGYTF.

V usage is TRBV5-4 and J usage is TRBJ2-7; D is perhaps TRBD1 (5 bases). Germline V gene sequence: CDR1 SGHNT, CDR2 YYREEE (reference sequence). V dropped 2 bases and J dropped 5 bases, with 11 bases sitting between them. The CDR3 consists of 13 residues. The CDR3 DNA sequence: TGTGCCAGCAGCTTTTTCGACAGACACGAGCAGTACTTC. It codes for CASSFFDRHEQYF.

The genes are TRBV10-1 and TRBJ2-6, with a weak D call TRBD2 (6 bases). The CDR3 runs to 16 residues. The germline CDR1 and CDR2 sequences are WNHNN and SYGVQD (reference sequence). V gave up 3 bases and J gave up 0 bases, with 9 bases separating them. The CDR3 DNA follows: TGCGCCAGCAGTGATGGGGGGAGCTCTGGGGCCAACGTCCTGACTTTC. Translation: CASSDGGSSGANVLTF.

The rearrangement joins TRBV28 to TRBJ1-5; a weak D match, TRBD1 (6 bases). Trimming stripped 10 bases from V and 9 bases from J, with 25 bases between. CDR1 MDHEN and CDR2 SYDVKM come from the germline V gene. The CDR3 is made up of 15 amino acids. CDR3: CATRPFGQTTRPQHF. The CDR3 DNA follows: TGTGCCACCCGACCCTTTGGACAGACGACGCGGCCCCAGCATTTT.

This chain links TRBV9 with TRBJ2-5; 13 bases align to TRBD2. Trimming at V came to 0 bases and at J to 5 bases, leaving 7 bases not matched to a gene. The CDR3 extends over 17 amino acids. Germline V gene data show CDR1 as SGDLS and CDR2 as YYNGEE. CDR3 sequence reads: CASSVDGLAGDGETQYF. CDR3 DNA sequence: TGTGCCAGCAGCGTAGATGGACTAGCGGGAGATGGGGAGACCCAGTACTTC.

This sequence joins TRBV7-3 and TRBJ2-7; possibly TRBD2 for D (5 bases). V was pared by 2 bases and J by 7 bases, with 18 bases between. Germline loops: CDR1 SGHTA, CDR2 FQGTGA. The CDR3 runs to 15 residues. CDR3 sequence (DNA): TGTGCCAGCAGCTTAGGTGTCGGGGTTGGTATGGAGCAGTACTTC. Translating it yields CASSLGVGVGMEQYF.

This clone was recorded a few times. V usage is TRBV5-1 and J usage is TRBJ2-3; possibly TRBD1 for D (6 bases). Per germline, CDR1 SGHRS and CDR2 YFSETQ. Trimming stripped 2 bases from V and 4 bases from J, with 20 bases between. The CDR3 totals 17 residues. For the CDR3, the DNA is TGCGCCAGCAGCTTACAATCACAGGGTACGGGCGCAGATACGCAGTATTTT. Its translation: CASSLQSQGTGADTQYF.

The chain joins TRBV28 to TRBJ2-7, with D possibly TRBD1 on 7 matching bases. Germline CDR1 reads MDHEN; CDR2 reads SYDVKM. The CDR3 has 20 amino acids. Trimming pared 4 bases from V and 0 bases from J, leaving 28 bases between. CDR3 in amino acids: CASSSPTPGLRDRSSYEQYF. CDR3 in DNA: TGTGCCAGCAGTTCCCCCACACCGGGACTTCGGGACAGAAGCTCCTACGAGCAGTACTTC.

V and J are TRBV11-2 and TRBJ2-1; 7 nucleotides agree with TRBD2. The CDR3 loop spans 14 amino acids. Looked up from germline, CDR1 is SGHAT and CDR2 is FQNNGV. V shed 5 bases and J 8 bases; nucleotides not matched to a gene: 9. Here the CDR3 DNA reads TGTGCCAGCAGCCTCAGCGGGACTGGCGATGAGCAGTTCTTC. Encoded protein: CASSLSGTGDEQFF.

Here the CDR3 reads CASSPAGFGSYEQYF. CDR3 nucleotide sequence: TGTGCCAGCTCACCCGCGGGGTTCGGTTCCTACGAGCAGTACTTC. The chain carries TRBV18 and TRBJ2-7, with a possible D match to TRBD2 (6 bases). Germline values: CDR1 KGHSH, CDR2 LQKENI. V lost 3 bases and J 1 base, leaving 13 bases between the germline ends. The CDR3 length is 15 residues.